The 24 T cell receptor beta chains listed next were all sequenced from one sample in a study of cytomegalovirus exposure and HLA in healthy donors (dated by TCRdb to 2017 to 2019). To prepare the library, the immunoSEQ multiplex PCR assay was applied. The multiplex PCR relied on a mix of 60 forward primers for TCR Vbeta segments and 13 reverse primers for TCR Jbeta segments. TCRdb mirrors the immuneACCESS table, restricted to in-frame sequences. Some clones are absent from its copies; in checked studies, under half trace to an unresolved V gene, and the reason for the others is unknown. This sample is represented by more than 150,000 clones; around 80% of them were singletons. The ten largest clones take up around 3.1% of the sample. Sequenced sample: PBMCs. The receptors stem from a woman between 50 and 59 years old in good health and CMV-seropositive.

The chain is built from TRBV30 and TRBJ1-4; TRBD1 matches 8 bases. Germline trimming cut 8 bases from V and 8 bases from J; bases unmatched to any gene: 10. CDR3 length: 13 residues. CDR1 and CDR2 from the germline V gene are GTSNPN and SVGIG (reference sequence). CDR3: CAGDRQGHEKLFF. In DNA form, the CDR3 reads TGTGCCGGGGATAGACAGGGGCACGAAAAACTGTTTTTT.

The sample holds a few counts of this clone. The CDR3 spells CASSGQRYGYTF. CDR3 DNA sequence: TGCGCCTCCTCGGGACAGCGCTATGGCTACACCTTC. J is TRBJ1-2 and V is TRBV5-1; 7 bases map to TRBD1. The CDR3 sequence is 12 residues long. Germline V gives CDR1 SGHRS, CDR2 YFSETQ. The V and J ends lost 10 bases and 4 bases, in that order; junction bases with no gene match: 7. Supplemented by reference TRBV5-1 and TRBJ1-2, the full variable domain reads KAGVTQTPRYLIKTRGQQVTLSCSPISGHRSVSWYQQTPGQGLQFLFEYFSETQRNKGNFPGRFSGRQFSNSRSEMNVSTLELGDSALYLCASSGQRYGYTFGSGTRLTVV.

Remarks on this clone: At one end the junction does not follow the germline gene, possibly because of a read error. The chain joins TRBV11-3 to TRBJ2-1, with no clear D. Germline CDR1 is SGHNT and CDR2 is YENEEA. This CDR3 has 14 amino acids. CDR3 residues: CASSSHPLDKEQFF. CDR3 in DNA: TGTGCCAGCAGCTCCCACCCGTTAGACAAGGAGCAGTTCTTC. The full variable domain, with the rest looked up from reference TRBV11-3 and TRBJ2-1, is EAGVVQSPRYKIIEKKQPVAFWCNPISGHNTLYWYLQNLGQGPELLIRYENEEAVDDSQLPKDRFSAERLKGVDSTLKIQPAELGDSAVYLCASSSHPLDKEQFFGPGTRLTVL.

V and J are TRBV14 and TRBJ1-2; no clear D. CDR3 length: 14 residues. Trimming stripped 4 bases from V and 7 bases from J, with 16 bases between. Germline-derived CDR1 and CDR2 are SGHDN and FVKESK. CDR3 loop: CASSPVSLGGGYTF. The CDR3 DNA reads TGTGCCAGCAGCCCGGTATCTCTGGGAGGTGGCTACACCTTC.

This chain uses TRBV4-3 with TRBJ1-2; the D gene is possibly TRBD1 (5 bases). There are 16 residues in the CDR3. V was cut by 0 bases and J by 5 bases, with 16 bases left in between. The germline CDR1 and CDR2 sequences are LGHNA and YSLEER. Written as DNA, the CDR3 is TGCGCCAGCAGCCAAGATGTTAGGGCAGGGCTGTATGGCTACACCTTC. Translating gives CASSQDVRAGLYGYTF.

This chain links TRBV5-1 with TRBJ1-1; D gene ambiguous. There are 14 residues in the CDR3. V gave up 0 bases and J gave up 1 base, with 7 bases separating them. Germline V gene data show CDR1 as SGHRS and CDR2 as YFSETQ. The CDR3 sequence is CASSLVSPNTEAFF. CDR3 in DNA: TGCGCCAGCAGCTTGGTATCCCCGAACACTGAAGCTTTCTTT.

The V gene is TRBV7-9, the J gene TRBJ1-1; no firm D call. The CDR3 extends over 14 amino acids. Between the trimmed V and J ends, which lost 7 bases and 0 bases, there was a span of 12 bases. Looked up from germline, CDR1 is SEHNR and CDR2 is FQNEAQ (reference sequence). CDR3 DNA: TGTGCCAGCACCAGACCGGGTTTGAACACTGAAGCTTTCTTT. This gives the protein CASTRPGLNTEAFF.

This clone was seen a few times. This sequence joins TRBV12-5 and TRBJ1-1; D gene uncertain. Germline values: CDR1 LGHNT, CDR2 FRNRAP. This CDR3 has 12 amino acids. Trimming removed 6 bases from V and 4 bases from J, with 9 bases in between. The CDR3 region has the DNA TGTGCTAGTGGCCCCCGGGTCACTGAAGCTTTCTTT. Residues: CASGPRVTEAFF. Full variable domain (missing parts from reference TRBV12-5 and TRBJ1-1): DARVTQTPRHKVTEMGQEVTMRCQPILGHNTVFWYRQTMMQGLELLAYFRNRAPLDDSGMPKDRFSAEMPDATLATLKIQPSEPRDSAVYFCASGPRVTEAFFGQGTRLTVV.

The rearrangement uses TRBV19 and TRBJ1-4; D call uncertain. V lost 5 bases and J 5 bases, leaving 15 bases between the germline ends. Per germline, CDR1 LNHDA and CDR2 SQIVND (reference sequence). This CDR3 region has 15 residues. CDR3 coding DNA: TGTGCCAGTAGTGTATTCAGCGGGAACAATGAAAAACTGTTTTTT. Translating it yields CASSVFSGNNEKLFF.

V usage is TRBV19 and J usage is TRBJ1-2; D unclear. The V end was cut by 1 base, the J end by 1 base, with 7 bases between. The CDR3 has 14 amino acids. The V gene's germline CDR1 is LNHDA and CDR2 SQIVND (reference sequence). CDR3 nucleotide sequence: TGTGCCAGTAGTATAGGCGGAGTTAACTATGGCTACACCTTC. It codes for CASSIGGVNYGYTF.

V is TRBV30 and J is TRBJ1-3; 7 bases fit TRBD1. The ends lost 6 bases at V and 7 bases at J; junction bases unmatched: 15. The CDR3 is made up of 15 amino acids. Germline CDR1 GTSNPN, CDR2 SVGIG (reference sequence). The CDR3 spells CACSVRGAGSNTIYF. The CDR3, as DNA: TGTGCCTGCTCCGTCAGGGGGGCGGGCTCCAACACCATATATTTT. The full variable domain, rest sourced from reference TRBV30 and TRBJ1-3, is SQTIHQWPATLVQPVGSPLSLECTVEGTSNPNLYWYRQAAGRGLQLLFYSVGIGQISSEVPQNLSASRPQDRQFILSSKKLLLSDSGFYLCACSVRGAGSNTIYFGEGSWLTVV.

This clone was observed a single time. V gene TRBV5-1 combines with J gene TRBJ2-2; the match to TRBD1 covers 10 bases. Germline values: CDR1 SGHRS, CDR2 YFSETQ. The CDR3 is 16 amino acids. Unmatched junction bases numbered 8, after V lost 4 bases and J lost 5 bases. DNA for the CDR3: TGCGCCAGCAGCGACACCGGGACAGGGGAAACCGGGGAGCTGTTTTTT. This encodes CASSDTGTGETGELFF.

In its sample, this clone was seen once. The chain combines TRBV5-1 with TRBJ1-4; possibly TRBD1 for D (5 bases). The germline V gene has CDR1 SGHRS and CDR2 YFSETQ. The CDR3 consists of 14 residues. Trimming stripped 0 bases from V and 8 bases from J, with 11 bases between. CDR3: CASSLDSPGEKLFF. The CDR3 DNA sequence: TGCGCCAGCAGCTTGGACAGTCCAGGGGAAAAACTGTTTTTT.

This clone was observed a handful of times. The V call is TRBV30, the J call TRBJ1-1; the match to TRBD1 covers 10 bases. V gave up 3 bases and J gave up 9 bases; unmatched junction bases: 7. CDR1 GTSNPN and CDR2 SVGIG come from the germline V gene (reference sequence). The CDR3 runs 13 residues. CDR3 DNA: TGTGCCTGGAGAATGGACAGGGGGGGGAAAGCTTTCTTT. Its translation is CAWRMDRGGKAFF.

The chain combines TRBV19 with TRBJ2-3; tentatively, D is TRBD2 (6 bases). Germline V gene lookup returns CDR1 LNHDA and CDR2 SQIVND (reference sequence). This CDR3 is built from 16 residues. The germline V and J ends were trimmed by 4 bases and 2 bases, with 16 bases remaining between them. The CDR3 reads CASSTQFGGLTDTQYF. CDR3 nucleotides: TGTGCCAGTAGTACTCAATTCGGGGGACTCACAGATACGCAGTATTTT.

There are a few counts of this clone. The rearrangement links TRBV7-2 to TRBJ1-1; TRBD1 might be the D (6 bases). V was clipped by 4 bases and J by 1 base, with 10 bases between them. This CDR3 comprises 14 residues. Per the germline V gene, CDR1 is SGHTA and CDR2 is FQGNSA. The CDR3 protein is CASSWKQGNTEAFF. In DNA form, the CDR3 reads TGTGCCAGCAGCTGGAAACAGGGGAACACTGAAGCTTTCTTT.

The rearrangement uses TRBV6-6 and TRBJ2-7; possibly TRBD1 for D (6 bases). CDR1 and CDR2 from the germline V gene are MNHNY and SVGAGI (reference sequence). Trimming removed 0 bases from V and 5 bases from J, with 11 bases in between. The CDR3 is made up of 14 amino acids. The CDR3 nucleotides read TGTGCCAGCAGTTACTCTGACAGGTTAGACGAGCAGTACTTC. Amino acids: CASSYSDRLDEQYF.

This clone was seen just once. The chain uses TRBV10-3 and TRBJ2-3; possibly TRBD1 for D (5 bases). Per the germline V gene, CDR1 is ENHRY and CDR2 is SYGVKD. V shed 4 bases and J shed 4 bases, with 18 bases lying between them. The CDR3 runs 16 residues. The CDR3 sequence is CAISASNPGSADTQYF. In nucleotides, the CDR3 is TGTGCCATCAGTGCATCGAATCCAGGGTCCGCAGATACGCAGTATTTT.

This sequence joins TRBV7-9 and TRBJ1-2; D remains unclear. The germline gives CDR1 SEHNR, CDR2 FQNEAQ (reference sequence). The CDR3 has 14 amino acids. Between the trimmed V and J ends, which lost 3 bases and 3 bases, there was a span of 11 bases. The CDR3 loop reads CASSFPLEDYGYTF. As DNA, the CDR3 is TGTGCCAGCAGCTTCCCCCTAGAGGACTATGGCTACACCTTC.

The V and J genes are TRBV11-3 and TRBJ2-1; 9 bases fit TRBD1. J was trimmed by 10 bases and V by 3 bases; bases with no gene match: 10. This CDR3 is built from 15 residues. Germline CDR1 and CDR2: SGHNT and YENEEA. The CDR3 loop reads CASSLGQGWNEEQFF. The CDR3 coding sequence is TGTGCCAGCAGCTTGGGACAGGGTTGGAATGAGGAGCAGTTCTTC.

The chain combines TRBV27 with TRBJ2-7, with D possibly being TRBD1 (6 bases). Trimming stripped 2 bases from V and 4 bases from J, with 12 bases between. The CDR3 is 14 residues long. Germline CDR1 MNHEY, CDR2 SMNVEV (reference sequence). This chain's CDR3 is CASSLAWDTYEQYF. The CDR3, as DNA: TGTGCCAGCAGTTTAGCCTGGGACACTTACGAGCAGTACTTC.

A note on this clone: In the same sample, other DNA sequences code for this CDR3. The chain combines TRBV19 with TRBJ2-5; D unclear. The CDR3 loop spans 11 amino acids. V lost 3 bases and J lost 4, with 3 bases in between. The germline V gene encodes CDR1 LNHDA and CDR2 SQIVND (reference sequence). The CDR3: CASSIRETQYF. CDR3 in DNA: TGTGCCAGTAGTATCCGAGAGACCCAGTACTTC.

CDR3 loop: CASLRDSQPNSPLHF. The CDR3 DNA is TGTGCCAGTCTGAGGGACAGTCAACCGAATTCACCCCTCCACTTT. This chain joins TRBV2 and TRBJ1-6; 7 bases map to TRBD1. The CDR3 runs to 15 residues. J gave up 7 bases and V 9 bases, and 12 bases lay outside the gene matches. Germline V lookup: CDR1 SNHLY, CDR2 FYNNEI.

This clone was seen once. The chain combines TRBV28 with TRBJ1-3; D might be TRBD1 (5 bases). This CDR3 comprises 17 residues. With 2 bases removed from V and 4 bases from J, the gap between germline ends came to 18 bases. Germline assignment: CDR1 MDHEN and CDR2 SYDVKM. CDR3 bases: TGTGCCAGCAGTTTAAGGGATTGGGGAGGGGCCGGAAACACCATATATTTT. Translated, it gives CASSLRDWGGAGNTIYF.